This T cell receptor beta chain was obtained from a study of shared clonotypes between healthy human individuals. Study findings and constraints: Measured sharing among donors was expected to vary with sequencing depth. Researchers sampled only blood; tissue repertoires likely differ.

TCRdb's copy holds only in-frame clones and misses some; the assay was immunoSEQ multiplex PCR. The table records some 450,000 clones, roughly four fifths of them present only once. For this clone: Its antigen remains unknown. A read error is likely here: a far larger clone is one base away. Different DNA sequences within this sample yield the same CDR3.

This CDR3 spans 9 amino acids. Looked up from germline, CDR1 is SQVTM and CDR2 is ANQGSEA. The TCR was taken from a woman aged 35 to 49 in good health. Some clones in this sample may be carry-over from other donors' samples. The gene calls are TRBV29-1 and TRBJ1-1; no firm D call. Specimen: PBMCs. Here the CDR3 reads CSVDTEAFF. DNA of the CDR3: TGCAGCGTTGACACTGAAGCTTTCTTC.